A selection of T cell receptor beta chains follows, all from one sample in a study of CD8 T cells in ankylosing spondylitis. One entry per CDR3 protein, called by TCRdb with MiXCR from the 5' RACE reads. Counted here are some 180,000 distinct CDR3 sequences, approximately 18% occurring once; the ten biggest clones make up around 4.5%. The specimen was blood, either unsorted or a sorted T cell fraction (not recorded which). The receptors originated from a male donor aged 10-35 years with ankylosing spondylitis or in good health (not recorded which). CDR3s leave out the opening cysteine and the closing phenylalanine or tryptophan.

v_gene	j_gene	CDR3aa
TRBV19	TRBJ2-1	ATLKGGSSYNEQF
TRBV6-5	TRBJ1-4	ASSQTGDSEKLF
TRBV23-1	TRBJ2-5	ASPRAGGLETQY
TRBV15	TRBJ2-2	ATSRDLGATGELF
TRBV2	TRBJ2-1	ASSTGGVGEQF
TRBV20-1	TRBJ2-2	SARLPTANTGELF
TRBV7-6	TRBJ2-3	ASSLDHLGVPTDTQY
TRBV12-3/TRBV12-4	TRBJ2-1	ASSFSGSQYNEQF
TRBV7-2	TRBJ1-5	ASSARGTDQPQH
TRBV24-1	TRBJ2-5	ATSDGTNRGETQY
TRBV10-3	TRBJ2-5	AISPYQETQY
TRBV29-1	TRBJ2-3	SVSGVGLGTDTQY
TRBV7-9	TRBJ2-2	ASSSLWELF
TRBV11-2	TRBJ2-3	ASGPPAL
TRBV11-3	TRBJ2-1	ASSLGTSGQQF
TRBV6-1	TRBJ1-5	ASSEAPGGAGNQPQH
TRBV28	TRBJ1-4	ASSVINEKLF
TRBV5-6	TRBJ2-5	ASSHRDQETQY
TRBV3-1	TRBJ2-7	ASSQRSQLPYEQY
TRBV29-1	TRBJ2-7	SVKTGRAYEQY